This T cell receptor (beta chain) appears in the sequencing data of a study of Graves' ophthalmopathy and Graves' hyperthyroidism. Amplification of the TCR beta CDR3 regions used RNA transcripts (as template). First-round RT-PCR relied on HTBI primers, and a second-round multiplex PCR came next. TCRdb processed the multiplex PCR reads anew with MiXCR; each CDR3 protein has one entry. The sample records 360,000 or so distinct CDR3 sequences, approximately 20% being singletons. The germline V gene encodes CDR1 MNHEY and CDR2 SMNVEV (reference sequence). This CDR3 is 14 amino acids long. Trimming removed 2 bases at V and 2 bases at J, with 7 bases between. This clonotype was recorded at least ten times. A much larger clonotype is one base distant, so this may be a read error.

Sequencing was carried out using peripheral blood. The J gene is TRBJ1-5, the V gene TRBV27; D remains unclear. This clonotype originated in a young woman with Graves' ophthalmopathy. CDR3 region: CASSLKRGNQPQHF. The CDR3, as DNA: TGTGCCAGCAGTTTAAAGAGGGGCAATCAGCCCCAGCATTTT.